These 18 T cell receptor beta chains were sequenced from one sample in a study of blood T cell repertoires in COVID-19. The assay was immunoSEQ multiplex PCR, and TCRdb's table has in-frame clones only and misses some. This sample carries about 270,000 clones, 70% to 90% of them seen once, and the ten largest clones take 1% to 1.5%. What was sequenced was PBMCs or T cells enriched from blood (not recorded which). These receptors originate from a woman between 40 and 50 years old with acute COVID-19.

The chain couples TRBV6-5 to TRBJ2-3; no firm D call. From germline, CDR1 is MNHEY and CDR2 SVGAGI. With 2 bases removed from V and 6 bases from J, the gap between germline ends came to 6 bases. The CDR3 length is 12 residues. Here the CDR3 DNA reads TGTGCCAGCAGTTACATGGGCGATACGCAGTATTTT. Encoded protein: CASSYMGDTQYF.

V is TRBV7-2 and J is TRBJ2-1, with D maybe TRBD2 (6 bases). Germline CDR1 reads SGHTA; CDR2 reads FQGNSA. The CDR3 has 16 residues. Deletions cut 4 bases from V and 4 bases from J, with 17 bases between. The CDR3 sequence: CASSSAGGAVYNEQFF. The CDR3 bases are TGTGCCAGCAGCTCCGCCGGCGGGGCGGTATACAATGAGCAGTTCTTC.

The count of this clone is one. This chain links TRBV7-8 with TRBJ1-2, with D perhaps TRBD1 (6 bases). Germline loops: CDR1 SGHVS, CDR2 FQNEAQ. V was pared by 1 base and J by 6 bases, with 15 bases between. CDR3 length: 15 residues. The CDR3 sequence is CASSLDSGAWDGYTF. DNA for the CDR3: TGTGCCAGCAGCTTAGACTCAGGGGCCTGGGATGGCTACACCTTC.

The chain uses TRBV28 and TRBJ2-1; TRBD2 matches 11 bases. The CDR3 covers 15 residues. The germline gives CDR1 MDHEN, CDR2 SYDVKM. Trimming cost V 5 bases and J 4 bases; bases outside gene matches: 4. The CDR3 region has the DNA TGTGCCAGCAGTCCAGGACTAGCGGGTTACAATGAGCAGTTCTTC. Its protein product is CASSPGLAGYNEQFF.

The chain carries TRBV2 and TRBJ1-4; D not resolved. The CDR3 length is 13 residues. Germline lookup yields CDR1 SNHLY and CDR2 FYNNEI. The germline V and J ends were trimmed by 0 bases and 6 bases, with 5 bases remaining between them. The CDR3 is CASSEALDEKLFF. CDR3 in DNA: TGTGCCAGCAGTGAAGCGTTAGATGAAAAACTGTTTTTT. Using reference TRBV2 and TRBJ1-4 for the parts outside the CDR3, the full variable domain is EPEVTQTPSHQVTQMGQEVILRCVPISNHLYFYWYRQILGQKVEFLVSFYNNEISEKSEIFDDQFSVERPDGSNFTLKIRSTKLEDSAMYFCASSEALDEKLFFGSGTQLSVL.

The V call is TRBV5-1, the J call TRBJ1-2, with 7 bases matching TRBD1. Germline assignment: CDR1 SGHRS and CDR2 YFSETQ. The length of the CDR3 is 14 residues. With V trimmed by 4 bases and J by 6 bases, 9 bases remained unmatched. Here the CDR3 DNA reads TGCGCCAGCAGCCTAATGGACAGGCTCAATGGCTACACCTTC. Amino acids: CASSLMDRLNGYTF. The whole variable domain, filled in from reference TRBV5-1 and TRBJ1-2, reads KAGVTQTPRYLIKTRGQQVTLSCSPISGHRSVSWYQQTPGQGLQFLFEYFSETQRNKGNFPGRFSGRQFSNSRSEMNVSTLELGDSALYLCASSLMDRLNGYTFGSGTRLTVV.

CDR3 nucleotides: TGTGCCAGCAGTTACAGGGGGCCAAACACTGAAGCTTTCTTT. Translation: CASSYRGPNTEAFF. The chain recombines TRBV6-5 with TRBJ1-1, with 7 positions matching TRBD1. V shed 2 bases, J shed 2 bases, and the junction held 2 bases outside the gene matches. From germline, CDR1 is MNHEY and CDR2 SVGAGI. The CDR3 covers 14 residues.

This clone was seen only once. The rearrangement uses TRBV5-4 and TRBJ1-6, with a possible D match to TRBD1 (5 bases). From germline, CDR1 is SGHNT and CDR2 YYREEE (reference sequence). Between the trimmed V and J ends, which lost 4 bases and 7 bases, there was a span of 21 bases. The CDR3 totals 17 residues. For the CDR3, the DNA is TGTGCCAGCAGCCCGCACTCGGAGACGGGGGGGAATTCACCCCTCCACTTT. The encoded protein is CASSPHSETGGNSPLHF.

The chain uses TRBV7-3 and TRBJ1-1; 8 bases agree with TRBD1. This CDR3 contains 13 residues. Germline assignment: CDR1 SGHTA and CDR2 FQGTGA. V dropped 5 bases and J dropped 5; count of bases not matched to a gene: 4. CDR3 region: CASSKDRETEAFF. The CDR3 region has the DNA TGTGCCAGCAGCAAGGACAGGGAGACTGAAGCTTTCTTT.

The CDR3 bases are TGTGCCAGTAGTCCGGACAGAAATAATGAAAAACTGTTTTTT. Translated, it gives CASSPDRNNEKLFF. This chain links TRBV19 with TRBJ1-4, with a possible D match to TRBD1 (6 bases). Per the germline V gene, CDR1 is LNHDA and CDR2 is SQIVND (reference sequence). V was clipped by 5 bases and J by 4 bases, with 11 bases between them. This CDR3 region has 14 residues.

The chain is built from TRBV18 and TRBJ1-1; TRBD1 aligns across 7 bases. The CDR3 sequence is 12 residues long. The V and J ends lost 3 bases and 8 bases, in that order; junction bases with no gene match: 3. The V gene's germline CDR1 is KGHSH and CDR2 LQKENI. In DNA, the CDR3 is TGTGCCAGCTCACCGAACAGGGGAGAAGCTTTCTTT. Amino acid sequence: CASSPNRGEAFF.

This clone was detected a few times. The J gene is TRBJ2-2, the V gene TRBV11-3; D may be TRBD1 (5 bases). V was shortened by 8 bases and J by 6 bases, with 10 bases between the two germline ends. Germline V gene data show CDR1 as SGHNT and CDR2 as YENEEA. CDR3 length equals 12 residues. This chain's CDR3 is CASSGRSGELFF. The CDR3, as DNA: TGTGCCAGCTCAGGGCGGTCCGGGGAGCTGTTTTTT.

This clone was counted once. CDR3: CASSTKNGTGLEEKLFF. The CDR3 coding sequence is TGTGCCAGCAGTACAAAGAACGGGACAGGGTTGGAGGAAAAACTGTTTTTT. The chain is built from TRBV21-1 and TRBJ1-4; the table's D call TRBD1 went unverified against the DNA. TRBV21-1 is classified as a pseudogene. The CDR3 has 17 amino acids.

V and J are TRBV7-3 and TRBJ1-1; TRBD1 aligns across 7 bases. The CDR3 runs 14 residues. The V gene's germline CDR1 is SGHTA and CDR2 FQGTGA. J gave up 1 base and V 4 bases, and 3 bases lay outside the gene matches. As DNA, the CDR3 is TGTGCCAGCAGCTCCGGGACAGCGAACACTGAAGCTTTCTTT. This codes for CASSSGTANTEAFF.

The rearrangement links TRBV28 to TRBJ1-5; TRBD1 is a possible D gene (5 bases). This CDR3 spans 13 amino acids. The V end was cut by 7 bases, the J end by 3 bases, with 10 bases between. Looked up from germline, CDR1 is MDHEN and CDR2 is SYDVKM. This chain's CDR3 is CASIGGSNQPQHF. The CDR3, as DNA: TGTGCCAGCATCGGGGGATCCAATCAGCCCCAGCATTTT. Together with reference TRBV28 and TRBJ1-5, the CDR3 gives the full variable domain: DVKVTQSSRYLVKRTGEKVFLECVQDMDHENMFWYRQDPGLGLRLIYFSYDVKMKEKGDIPEGYSVSREKKERFSLILESASTNQTSMYLCASIGGSNQPQHFGDGTRLSIL.

This chain connects TRBV2 to TRBJ1-2; D is ambiguous. CDR1 is SNHLY, CDR2 FYNNEI, per germline. The CDR3 is 13 amino acids. Trimming stripped 6 bases from V and 5 bases from J, with 13 bases between. The CDR3 loop reads CASSGKDKYGYTF. The CDR3 bases are TGTGCCAGCAGCGGAAAAGACAAGTATGGCTACACCTTC.

The chain employs TRBV30 and TRBJ1-5; the D is unclear. CDR1 and CDR2 from the germline V gene are GTSNPN and SVGIG (reference sequence). The length of the CDR3 is 12 residues. With 4 bases removed from V and 10 bases from J, the gap between germline ends came to 14 bases. As DNA, the CDR3 is TGTGCCTGGAACCGTGAAAACAGTCCCCAGCATTTT. Translating gives CAWNRENSPQHF.

The V gene is TRBV5-1, the J gene TRBJ2-2, with 10 bases matching TRBD2. The germline V gene has CDR1 SGHRS and CDR2 YFSETQ. The CDR3 sequence is 18 residues long. The J segment lost 3 bases and the V segment lost 0 bases, leaving 8 bases of the junction unmatched. CDR3 sequence reads: CASSLALAGSLDTGELFF. The CDR3 DNA sequence: TGCGCCAGCAGCTTGGCACTAGCGGGATCCCTTGACACCGGGGAGCTGTTTTTT.